The 28 T cell receptor beta chains reported below all come from one sample, sequenced in a study of blood T cell repertoires in COVID-19. Measured with immunoSEQ multiplex PCR; TCRdb has only the in-frame clones, and not every one. The repertoire holds under 350,000 clones, with roughly nine tenths as singletons. The sample consisted of PBMCs or T cells enriched from blood (not recorded which). The receptors were sampled from a woman in her fifties or sixties who had recovered from COVID-19.

The chain has TRBV7-9 and TRBJ1-3, with D perhaps matching TRBD1 (6 bases). The germline V and J ends were trimmed by 9 bases and 11 bases, with 23 bases remaining between them. Looked up from germline, CDR1 is SEHNR and CDR2 is FQNEAQ (reference sequence). This CDR3 comprises 14 residues. For the CDR3, the DNA is TGTGCCAGTGGGGGAGGGGGAACCCCTACGGCCATATATTTT. It codes for CASGGGGTPTAIYF.

The rearrangement uses TRBV28 and TRBJ1-5; a possible D gene is TRBD1 (5 bases). V gave up 3 bases and J gave up 9 bases, with 18 bases separating them. The CDR3 covers 15 residues. CDR1 is MDHEN, CDR2 SYDVKM, per germline. The CDR3 sequence: CASSFPRQYIWPQHF. In DNA, the CDR3 is TGTGCCAGCAGTTTTCCCAGACAGTATATATGGCCCCAGCATTTT.

The chain couples TRBV14 to TRBJ1-4; the D is unclear. V lost 0 bases and J 8 bases, leaving 16 bases between the germline ends. The CDR3 sequence is 16 residues long. In germline, CDR1 is SGHDN, CDR2 FVKESK. The CDR3 region has the DNA TGTGCCAGCAGCCAAGAATTTCCCGCCCGTGGCGAAAAACTGTTTTTT. Protein sequence: CASSQEFPARGEKLFF. Complete variable domain (other parts from reference TRBV14 and TRBJ1-4): EAGVTQFPSHSVIEKGQTVTLRCDPISGHDNLYWYRRVMGKEIKFLLHFVKESKQDESGMPNNRFLAERTGGTYSTLKVQPAELEDSGVYFCASSQEFPARGEKLFFGSGTQLSVL.

The chain has TRBV7-8 and TRBJ1-6, with D possibly being TRBD1 (6 bases). CDR3 length equals 15 residues. Germline V gives CDR1 SGHVS, CDR2 FQNEAQ. Trimming left V 0 bases short and J 8 bases short, with 11 bases between. This CDR3 reads CASSLAGYRDSPLHF. CDR3 sequence (DNA): TGTGCCAGCAGCTTAGCGGGCTACAGGGATTCACCCCTCCACTTT.

The sample holds one count of this clone. The V and J genes are TRBV24-1 and TRBJ1-1, with D uncertain. The CDR3 runs 15 residues. V was cut by 3 bases and J by 3 bases, with 13 bases left in between. Germline V lookup: CDR1 KGHDR, CDR2 SFDVKD. The CDR3 spells CATSDGSLRDTEAFF. CDR3 coding DNA: TGTGCCACCAGTGATGGCAGTCTACGGGACACTGAAGCTTTCTTT.

This chain links TRBV7-9 with TRBJ2-1; 9 nucleotides match TRBD2. V was pared by 5 bases and J by 12 bases, with 14 bases of the junction left unmatched. CDR1 and CDR2 from the germline V gene are SEHNR and FQNEAQ (reference sequence). This CDR3 comprises 15 residues. The CDR3 nucleotides read TGTGCCAGCAGCCCCCGAGGGCGGGAGGGGTCGGGGCAGTTCTTC. The encoded protein is CASSPRGREGSGQFF.

This rearrangement joins TRBV2 to TRBJ2-3; D is unclear. The V end was cut by 0 bases, the J end by 1 base, with 17 bases between. The CDR3 length is 18 residues. Per germline, CDR1 SNHLY and CDR2 FYNNEI. CDR3 in amino acids: CASSEAGPGFTRTDTQYF. The CDR3 region has the DNA TGTGCCAGCAGTGAAGCTGGCCCAGGTTTTACACGCACAGATACGCAGTATTTT.

The gene calls are TRBV28 and TRBJ1-2; D perhaps matches TRBD1 (6 bases). The length of the CDR3 is 15 residues. CDR1 is MDHEN, CDR2 SYDVKM, per germline. V gave up 5 bases and J gave up 6 bases, with 19 bases separating them. The CDR3 DNA reads TGTGCCAGCAGTAACGACAGGTGGGCTAGGAATGGCTACACCTTC. Encoded protein: CASSNDRWARNGYTF.

The gene calls are TRBV10-3 and TRBJ1-1; 7 bases are a match to TRBD1. CDR1 is ENHRY, CDR2 SYGVKD, per germline. V trimming: 1 base; J trimming: 4 bases; junction bases outside the gene matches: 9. CDR3 length equals 16 residues. CDR3 nucleotides: TGTGCCATCAGTGAGTATACAGGGGCTGTCGGCACTGAAGCTTTCTTT. The encoded protein is CAISEYTGAVGTEAFF.

The chain employs TRBV7-9 and TRBJ1-3; D not resolved. CDR1 is SEHNR, CDR2 FQNEAQ, per germline (reference sequence). V lost 8 bases, J lost 4 bases, and 9 bases lay in between. CDR3 length: 12 amino acids. CDR3 nucleotide sequence: TGTGCCAGCTCACCGACAGGAAACACCATATATTTT. This sequence encodes CASSPTGNTIYF.

V and J are TRBV12-3 or TRBV12-4 and TRBJ1-2; possibly TRBD1 for D (6 bases). The germline V and J ends were trimmed by 5 bases and 4 bases, with 11 bases remaining between them. The CDR3 contains 13 residues. The CDR3 loop is CASSGTLGYGYTF. DNA of the CDR3: TGTGCCAGCAGTGGGACATTGGGCTATGGCTACACCTTC.

The gene calls are TRBV12-3 or TRBV12-4 and TRBJ2-2, with D unclear. The length of the CDR3 is 13 residues. Trimming stripped 8 bases from V and 3 bases from J, with 10 bases between. The CDR3 DNA sequence: TGTGCCAGCGGCCTAGAGCACACCGGGGAGCTGTTTTTT. Amino acid sequence: CASGLEHTGELFF.

This clone was recorded only once. V and J are TRBV5-1 and TRBJ1-1; D uncertain. Germline lookup yields CDR1 SGHRS and CDR2 YFSETQ. This CDR3 has 15 residues. With 1 base removed from V and 5 bases from J, the gap between germline ends came to 15 bases. Here the CDR3 DNA reads TGCGCCAGCAGCTTGTCTGGCGGGTTTGGTACTGAAGCTTTCTTT. As protein: CASSLSGGFGTEAFF.

The rearrangement links TRBV27 to TRBJ2-2, with D possibly being TRBD1 (5 bases). Germline values: CDR1 MNHEY, CDR2 SMNVEV (reference sequence). Between the trimmed V and J ends, which lost 6 bases and 0 bases, there was a span of 11 bases. The CDR3 contains 15 residues. CDR3 DNA sequence: TGTGCCAGCAGGAGCGCAGGGACGAACACCGGGGAGCTGTTTTTT. Its protein product is CASRSAGTNTGELFF.

V is TRBV3-1 (or the pseudogene TRBV3-2) and J is TRBJ2-1; 13 positions match TRBD2. There are 15 residues in the CDR3. J gave up 9 bases and V 1 base, and 3 bases lay outside the gene matches. Germline CDR1 and CDR2: LGHDT and YNNKEL (reference sequence). The CDR3 nucleotides are TGTGCCAGCAGCCAAGGCCGACTAGCGGGGGGTGAGCAGTTCTTC. Translating it yields CASSQGRLAGGEQFF.

On this clone itself: Relative to the germline gene, one junction end is altered; a read error may explain this. This rearrangement joins TRBV7-9 to TRBJ2-5, with 10 bases that match TRBD2. The CDR3 consists of 15 residues. Germline V gene sequence: CDR1 SEHNR, CDR2 FQNEAQ (reference sequence). CDR3 protein: CASSLAGVSSVTQYF. The CDR3 nucleotides read TGTGCCAGCAGCCTAGCGGGAGTTTCCTCGGTGACCCAGTACTTC. Supplemented by reference TRBV7-9 and TRBJ2-5, the full variable domain reads DTGVSQNPRHKITKRGQNVTFRCDPISEHNRLYWYRQTLGQGPEFLTYFQNEAQLEKSRLLSDRFSAERPKGSFSTLEIQRTEQGDSAMYLCASSLAGVSSVTQYFGPGTRLLVL.

The chain combines TRBV5-5 with TRBJ2-2; D might be TRBD2 (6 bases). The CDR3 totals 16 residues. V dropped 2 bases and J dropped 7 bases, with 18 bases sitting between them. Germline V CDR1 and CDR2: SGHKS, YYEKEE (reference sequence). The CDR3 nucleotides are TGTGCCAGCAGCTTCTCAGTACGGGAGCCGGGCGGGGAGCTGTTTTTT. This gives the protein CASSFSVREPGGELFF.

V gene TRBV4-1 combines with J gene TRBJ1-1; no clear D. The germline V and J ends were trimmed by 4 bases and 5 bases, with 17 bases remaining between them. The CDR3 has 15 amino acids. Per the germline V gene, CDR1 is MGHRA and CDR2 is YSYEKL. The CDR3 protein is CASSPLGGERTEAFF. CDR3 coding DNA: TGCGCCAGCAGCCCTTTGGGAGGTGAGCGAACTGAAGCTTTCTTT.

The chain's CDR3 is CASRPGTGDEKLFF. DNA for the CDR3: TGTGCCAGCAGGCCCGGGACAGGGGATGAAAAACTGTTTTTT. V gene TRBV28 combines with J gene TRBJ1-4; 10 nucleotides agree with TRBD1. The V gene end was trimmed by 6 bases and the J gene end by 6 bases; junction bases not matched to a gene: 4. Per germline, CDR1 MDHEN and CDR2 SYDVKM. The CDR3 is 14 residues long.

The gene calls are TRBV7-9 and TRBJ2-1, with 8 bases that match TRBD2. CDR1 is SEHNR, CDR2 FQNEAQ, per germline (reference sequence). The CDR3 has 16 amino acids. With 4 bases clipped from V and 4 bases from J, the junction kept 9 bases outside the gene matches. The CDR3 loop is CASSYSGPSGYNEQFF. As DNA, the CDR3 is TGTGCCAGCAGCTACTCCGGGCCTAGCGGGTACAATGAGCAGTTCTTC. Together with reference TRBV7-9 and TRBJ2-1, the CDR3 gives the full variable domain: DTGVSQNPRHKITKRGQNVTFRCDPISEHNRLYWYRQTLGQGPEFLTYFQNEAQLEKSRLLSDRFSAERPKGSFSTLEIQRTEQGDSAMYLCASSYSGPSGYNEQFFGPGTRLTVL.

This chain connects TRBV11-3 to TRBJ2-7, with D perhaps matching TRBD1 (6 bases). The length of the CDR3 is 14 residues. Germline CDR1 reads SGHNT; CDR2 reads YENEEA. V lost 5 bases and J lost 2, with 13 bases in between. The CDR3: CASSPIYRAYEQYF. The CDR3 DNA reads TGTGCCAGCAGCCCAATCTACAGGGCCTACGAGCAGTACTTC.

The chain recombines TRBV25-1 with TRBJ1-6, with a weak D call TRBD1 (5 bases). V lost 6 bases, J lost 3 bases, and 9 bases lay in between. The germline gives CDR1 MGHDK, CDR2 SYGVNS. The CDR3 runs 14 residues. The chain's CDR3 is CASRQVLYNSPLHF. CDR3 DNA sequence: TGTGCCAGCAGACAGGTCCTCTATAATTCACCCCTCCACTTT.

This clone was observed a handful of times. As DNA, the CDR3 is TGTGCCAGCTCACCACCGGGGGCAGGGGATCAGCCCCAGCATTTT. It yields the protein CASSPPGAGDQPQHF. V gene TRBV18 combines with J gene TRBJ1-5; perhaps TRBD1 as D (6 bases). Germline loops: CDR1 KGHSH, CDR2 LQKENI. V was clipped by 0 bases and J by 5 bases, with 11 bases between them. There are 15 residues in the CDR3.

This chain connects TRBV28 to TRBJ1-2; a possible D gene is TRBD1 (5 bases). CDR1 is MDHEN and CDR2 is SYDVKM in the germline V gene. This CDR3 is 14 amino acids long. Trimming removed 0 bases from V and 5 bases from J, with 10 bases in between. CDR3: CASSLWGGWYGYTF. The CDR3 DNA is TGTGCCAGCAGTTTATGGGGGGGATGGTATGGCTACACCTTC.

The CDR3 region is CASSGQGLAGGPPGDTQYF. The CDR3, as DNA: TGTGCCAGTAGCGGCCAGGGACTAGCGGGAGGGCCTCCCGGGGATACGCAGTATTTT. The V call is TRBV19, the J call TRBJ2-3, with 16 bases lining up with TRBD2. The CDR3 consists of 19 residues. J gave up 6 bases and V 6 bases, and 15 bases lay outside the gene matches. Germline CDR1 and CDR2: LNHDA and SQIVND (reference sequence).

Note on this clone: The same CDR3 can be traced to other DNA sequences in this sample. This chain's CDR3 is CASSYSIQGHEQFF. As DNA, the CDR3 is TGTGCCAGCAGTTACTCGATCCAGGGGCATGAGCAGTTCTTC. V and J are TRBV6-5 and TRBJ2-1; D possibly corresponds to TRBD1 (6 bases). Trimming stripped 0 bases from V and 8 bases from J, with 11 bases between. Germline CDR1 reads MNHEY; CDR2 reads SVGAGI. The CDR3 is 14 residues long.

The rearrangement links TRBV5-4 to TRBJ2-5, with D perhaps TRBD1 (5 bases). The CDR3 consists of 15 residues. The germline V gene encodes CDR1 SGHNT and CDR2 YYREEE (reference sequence). The germline V and J ends were trimmed by 5 bases and 3 bases, with 17 bases remaining between them. The CDR3 DNA reads TGTGCCAGCAGGACCTTAACCGAGACAGAAGAGACCCAGTACTTC. It translates to CASRTLTETEETQYF.

This clone was detected only once. The chain employs TRBV15 and TRBJ1-4; D not resolved. This CDR3 spans 16 amino acids. V gave up 3 bases and J gave up 0 bases, with 11 bases separating them. Germline V gives CDR1 LNHNV, CDR2 YYDKDF (reference sequence). CDR3 sequence: CATSRGQSATNEKLFF. The CDR3 DNA sequence: TGTGCCACCAGCAGGGGCCAGAGTGCAACTAATGAAAAACTGTTTTTT.